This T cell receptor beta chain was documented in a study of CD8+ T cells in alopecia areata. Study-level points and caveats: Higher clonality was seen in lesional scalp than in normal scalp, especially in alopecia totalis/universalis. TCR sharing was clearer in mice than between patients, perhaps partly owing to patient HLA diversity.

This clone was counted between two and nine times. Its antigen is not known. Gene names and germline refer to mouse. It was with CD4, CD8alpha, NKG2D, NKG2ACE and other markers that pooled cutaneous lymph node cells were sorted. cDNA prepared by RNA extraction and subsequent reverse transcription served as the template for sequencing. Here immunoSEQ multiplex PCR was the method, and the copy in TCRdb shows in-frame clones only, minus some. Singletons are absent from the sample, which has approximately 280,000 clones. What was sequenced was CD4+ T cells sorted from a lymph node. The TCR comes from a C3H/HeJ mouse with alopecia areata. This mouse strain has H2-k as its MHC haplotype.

CDR3 DNA, as far as it was read: TGTGCCAGCAGCCCAGGGGGCGCTGGCTCC. It specifies CASSPGGAGS. The entire CDR3 sequence reads CASSPGGAGSDYTF. This chain joins TRBV19 and TRBJ1-2; 8 bases map to TRBD1. With the read ending 4 residues before the CDR3 end, the germline J gene is used to fill in that end. Germline-derived CDR1 and CDR2 are FNHDT and SITEND (reference sequence). V shed 5 bases, J shed 4 bases, and the junction held 7 bases outside the gene matches. CDR3 size: 14 residues. The full variable domain, with the rest looked up from reference TRBV19 and TRBJ1-2, is GGIITQTPKFLIGQEGQKLTLKCQQNFNHDTMYWYRQDSGKGLRLIYYSITENDLQKGDLSEGYDASREKKSSFSLTVTSAQKNEMAVFLCASSPGGAGSDYTFGSGTRLLVI.